Given below is one T cell receptor beta chain in context. Its antigen is undetermined. The germline CDR1 and CDR2 sequences are GTSNPN and SVGIG (reference sequence). Trimming stripped 0 bases from V and 4 bases from J, with 10 bases between. The CDR3 contains 14 residues. The data belong to a study of graft-versus-host responses after intestinal transplantation. Background on the study: Recipients were all induced with anti-thymocyte globulin, then given tacrolimus and steroids for approximately three years.

The assay was immunoSEQ multiplex PCR, and TCRdb's table has in-frame clones only and misses some. The table has tens of thousands of clones, 65% to 85% seen once. Study-level results: Peak levels of circulating GvH clones tracked with early post-transplant HvG declines.

The sample here was unstimulated CD4+ T cells sorted from spleen or lymph node cells, taken before transplant. V gene TRBV30 combines with J gene TRBJ1-5, with D unclear. This receptor was identified in a human donor who was the organ donor for an intestinal transplant. CDR3 nucleotide sequence: TGTGCCTGGAGTGTAGGGTCCCTGAATCAGCCCCAGCATTTT. The encoded protein is CAWSVGSLNQPQHF.